This T cell receptor (beta chain) originates from a study of shared T cell receptors in the human thymus. V lost 4 bases and J 2 bases, leaving 6 bases between the germline ends. This CDR3 is 14 amino acids long. Germline lookup yields CDR1 SNHLY and CDR2 FYNNEI. Sequencing was performed with immunoSEQ multiplex PCR; in TCRdb, only in-frame clones are kept and a portion is missing. The sample includes about 660,000 clones, 88% seen only once; the top ten take 0.01%. A further study also used this sample, focusing on human thymus T cells. From that paper: The study used thymus tissue resected during corrective heart surgery. Thymic TCR repertoires of unrelated people reportedly overlapped highly.

The TCR originated in a boy under three years old with a congenital heart defect. The chain carries TRBV2 and TRBJ2-6, with D possibly TRBD1 on 6 matching bases. Sequences were obtained from thymocytes. The CDR3 nucleotides read TGTGCCAGCAGTGCAGGGGCTGGGGCCAACGTCCTGACTTTC. Protein: CASSAGAGANVLTF.